One and the same sample provided the 29 T cell receptor beta chains below, sequenced in a study of cytomegalovirus exposure and HLA in healthy donors. 60 Vbeta and 13 Jbeta primers were used in PCR. Here immunoSEQ multiplex PCR was the method, and the copy in TCRdb shows in-frame clones only, minus some. The sample contains 150,000 to 200,000 clones, 81% of which appear only once. The sample was PBMCs. These receptor sequences come from a man aged 45-65 years in good health and CMV-seropositive.

This chain links TRBV28 with TRBJ1-2; the match to TRBD1 covers 8 bases. This CDR3 spans 16 amino acids. Germline CDR1 reads MDHEN; CDR2 reads SYDVKM. Germline trimming cut 7 bases from V and 2 bases from J; bases unmatched to any gene: 12. CDR3 region: CASTATGAYQNYGYTF. In nucleotides, the CDR3 is TGTGCCAGCACCGCGACAGGGGCATATCAGAACTATGGCTACACCTTC.

The chain employs TRBV5-1 and TRBJ1-5; 8 nucleotides match TRBD1. Germline-derived CDR1 and CDR2 are SGHRS and YFSETQ. V was pared by 5 bases and J by 5 bases, with 6 bases of the junction left unmatched. This CDR3 contains 14 residues. This chain's CDR3 is CASRGGTGDQPQHF. The CDR3 nucleotides read TGCGCCAGCAGAGGTGGGACAGGAGATCAGCCCCAGCATTTT.

The V gene is TRBV28, the J gene TRBJ2-4; TRBD1 agrees at 8 bases. This CDR3 is built from 15 residues. V was clipped by 6 bases and J by 8 bases; unmatched bases: 12. Germline CDR1 MDHEN, CDR2 SYDVKM. Here the CDR3 reads CASSPIDRGVDIQYF. CDR3 DNA sequence: TGTGCCAGCAGCCCCATTGACAGGGGCGTAGACATTCAGTACTTC.

The V and J genes are TRBV5-1 and TRBJ2-7, with TRBD1 matching over 10 bases. V lost 0 bases to trimming and J lost 5 bases; unmatched junction nucleotides: 5. CDR1 and CDR2 (germline): SGHRS, YFSETQ. The CDR3 spans 15 residues. CDR3 DNA: TGCGCCAGCAGCTTGGCAGAAGGGACAGGGGACGAGCAGTACTTC. Protein: CASSLAEGTGDEQYF.

This sequence joins TRBV9 and TRBJ2-5; TRBD2 matches 10 bases. From germline, CDR1 is SGDLS and CDR2 YYNGEE. The length of the CDR3 is 16 residues. Trimming cost V 0 bases and J 2 bases; bases outside gene matches: 4. The CDR3 bases are TGTGCCAGCAGCGTAGTTACTAGCGGGACGCAAGAGACCCAGTACTTC. Protein: CASSVVTSGTQETQYF.

The chain joins TRBV2 to TRBJ2-3; a weak D match, TRBD2 (5 bases). This CDR3 region has 15 residues. CDR1 and CDR2 from the germline V gene are SNHLY and FYNNEI. Trimming pared 6 bases from V and 0 bases from J, leaving 13 bases between. Here the CDR3 reads CASRGERTSTDTQYF. The CDR3 coding sequence is TGTGCCAGCAGGGGAGAGCGGACTAGCACAGATACGCAGTATTTT. The complete variable domain, with remaining parts taken from reference TRBV2 and TRBJ2-3, reads EPEVTQTPSHQVTQMGQEVILRCVPISNHLYFYWYRQILGQKVEFLVSFYNNEISEKSEIFDDQFSVERPDGSNFTLKIRSTKLEDSAMYFCASRGERTSTDTQYFGPGTRLTVL.

The rearrangement uses TRBV7-9 and TRBJ2-3; the D gene is possibly TRBD2 (5 bases). V was shortened by 11 bases and J by 0 bases, with 12 bases between the two germline ends. The CDR3 length is 13 residues. Per germline, CDR1 SEHNR and CDR2 FQNEAQ (reference sequence). CDR3 DNA: TGTGCCGAGACGGGAACTAGCACAGATACGCAGTATTTT. As protein: CAETGTSTDTQYF.

This clone was detected only a few times. A junction end diverges from the germline sequence, so it may reflect a read error. This CDR3 is CASSAGTGGNEQFF. The CDR3 DNA is TGTGCTAGCAGCGCCGGGACAGGGGGCAATGAGCAGTTCTTC. The chain joins TRBV7-7 to TRBJ2-1; 11 nucleotides align to TRBD1. CDR3 size: 14 residues. Germline CDR1 is SSHAT and CDR2 is FNYEAQ (reference sequence).

The V call is TRBV29-1, the J call TRBJ2-7; TRBD1 might be the D (5 bases). CDR3 length: 13 residues. V was pared by 3 bases and J by 5 bases, with 14 bases between. The germline CDR1 and CDR2 sequences are SQVTM and ANQGSEA. CDR3 DNA: TGCAGCGTTGAGTATGACAGACGGGACGAGCAGTACTTC. Protein sequence: CSVEYDRRDEQYF.

V is TRBV4-1 and J is TRBJ2-7; possibly TRBD2 for D (7 bases). The germline CDR1 and CDR2 sequences are MGHRA and YSYEKL. V was shortened by 6 bases and J by 5 bases, with 23 bases between the two germline ends. The CDR3 contains 16 residues. CDR3 coding DNA: TGCGCCAGCAGTGAAGGGGGGCTCGGGAGGACCCACGAGCAGTACTTC. Protein sequence: CASSEGGLGRTHEQYF.

The chain links TRBV5-6 to TRBJ1-3; D call uncertain. Trimming removed 3 bases at V and 0 bases at J, with 10 bases between. Germline assignment: CDR1 SGHDT and CDR2 YYEEEE. CDR3 length: 15 residues. The CDR3 here is CASSSRDTSGNTIYF. In DNA, the CDR3 is TGTGCCAGCAGCTCGAGAGACACCTCTGGAAACACCATATATTTT.

The chain is built from TRBV7-2 and TRBJ2-1, with TRBD1 identical over 9 bases. V gave up 6 bases and J gave up 5 bases; unmatched junction bases: 8. Germline lookup yields CDR1 SGHTA and CDR2 FQGNSA. CDR3 length: 15 amino acids. The CDR3 coding sequence is TGTGCCAGCAGACCACCGGGACAGGGCCACAATGAGCAGTTCTTC. Amino acids: CASRPPGQGHNEQFF.

V gene TRBV5-8 combines with J gene TRBJ2-3, with D unresolved. Germline V gene sequence: CDR1 SGHTS, CDR2 YDEGEE. The CDR3 runs 13 residues. Trimming took 5 bases from V and 2 from J, leaving 9 bases between them. CDR3 sequence: CASRALPTDTQYF. The CDR3 coding sequence is TGTGCCAGCAGGGCCCTCCCCACAGATACGCAGTATTTT.

This clone turned up a few times. The chain combines TRBV5-1 with TRBJ2-5; D is perhaps TRBD1 (5 bases). Trimming removed 0 bases at V and 2 bases at J, with 5 bases between. This CDR3 has 13 amino acids. CDR1 is SGHRS and CDR2 is YFSETQ in the germline V gene. CDR3 in DNA: TGCGCCAGCAGCTTGGGACAGCAAGAGACCCAGTACTTC. This translates into CASSLGQQETQYF.

The chain employs TRBV25-1 and TRBJ2-1, with 9 bases matching TRBD1. The V gene's germline CDR1 is MGHDK and CDR2 SYGVNS. The CDR3 loop spans 16 amino acids. V gave up 4 bases and J gave up 6 bases; unmatched junction bases: 10. The CDR3 sequence: CASSGYRDRVANEQFF. DNA for the CDR3: TGTGCCAGCAGTGGTTACCGGGACAGGGTGGCCAATGAGCAGTTCTTC.

The chain uses TRBV27 and TRBJ1-1; the D gene is possibly TRBD1 (5 bases). Trimming took off 0 bases at V and 6 bases at J, with 11 bases between the two ends. The V gene's germline CDR1 is MNHEY and CDR2 SMNVEV (reference sequence). This CDR3 spans 14 amino acids. CDR3 bases: TGTGCCAGCAGTTTATCCAGGGTTGGAGCTGAAGCTTTCTTT. As protein: CASSLSRVGAEAFF.

V usage is TRBV18 and J usage is TRBJ1-1; maybe TRBD1 (6 bases). This CDR3 contains 14 residues. CDR1 and CDR2 (germline): KGHSH, LQKENI. Trimming cost V 3 bases and J 4 bases, with 12 bases left between them. The CDR3 DNA is TGTGCCAGCTCACCCGTTTTAGGGGGCACTGAAGCTTTCTTT. Its translation is CASSPVLGGTEAFF.

The V gene is TRBV5-1, the J gene TRBJ2-2; 12 positions match TRBD1. The CDR3 extends over 15 amino acids. The ends lost 6 bases at V and 5 bases at J; junction bases unmatched: 5. Germline V gene data show CDR1 as SGHRS and CDR2 as YFSETQ. Here the CDR3 reads CASMGQGARTGELFF. DNA for the CDR3: TGCGCCAGCATGGGACAGGGGGCGAGGACCGGGGAGCTGTTTTTT.

The chain recombines TRBV10-3 with TRBJ2-7; 7 bases fit TRBD1. CDR3 size: 13 residues. The ends lost 7 bases at V and 2 bases at J; junction bases unmatched: 5. Per the germline V gene, CDR1 is ENHRY and CDR2 is SYGVKD. The CDR3 spells CAITKGQPYEQYF. The CDR3 bases are TGTGCCATCACCAAGGGACAGCCCTACGAGCAGTACTTC.

The rearrangement joins TRBV28 to TRBJ2-7; TRBD2 matches 8 bases. V was clipped by 3 bases and J by 5 bases; unmatched bases: 9. From germline, CDR1 is MDHEN and CDR2 SYDVKM. The CDR3 runs to 15 residues. In nucleotides, the CDR3 is TGTGCCAGCAGTTTCCCCTCCGGGAGGGCCGACGAGCAGTACTTC. This translates into CASSFPSGRADEQYF.

The chain joins TRBV7-8 to TRBJ2-7, with TRBD2 matching 10 bases. Germline-derived CDR1 and CDR2 are SGHVS and FQNEAQ. Trimming removed 3 bases from V and 6 bases from J; junction bases left unmatched: 5. CDR3 length: 14 amino acids. The CDR3 DNA is TGTGCCAGCAGCTTTCTTGTAGCGGGAGGCGAGCAGTACTTC. It specifies CASSFLVAGGEQYF.

The chain links TRBV11-1 to TRBJ2-7; 10 bases fit TRBD1. Losses at the gene ends were 3 bases for V and 4 bases for J; bases not matched to a gene: 3. The CDR3 is 14 amino acids. Germline V gives CDR1 SGHAT, CDR2 FQDESV (reference sequence). CDR3 in amino acids: CASSFRDRGYEQYF. CDR3 bases: TGTGCCAGCAGCTTCCGGGACAGGGGTTACGAGCAGTACTTC.

V gene TRBV6-5 combines with J gene TRBJ1-2; no firm D call. CDR1 and CDR2 from the germline V gene are MNHEY and SVGAGI. V gave up 7 bases and J gave up 7 bases, with 13 bases separating them. The CDR3 consists of 12 residues. The CDR3 coding sequence is TGTGCCAGCACCTCCGACATAGGTGGCTACACCTTC. Residues: CASTSDIGGYTF.

This chain uses TRBV28 with TRBJ2-3; maybe TRBD1 (6 bases). Trimming pared 3 bases from V and 0 bases from J, leaving 19 bases between. CDR1 is MDHEN and CDR2 is SYDVKM in the germline V gene. The CDR3 is made up of 18 amino acids. For the CDR3, the DNA is TGTGCCAGCAGTTTTCAAGTATCCAGGGGCTTTAGCACAGATACGCAGTATTTT. Protein: CASSFQVSRGFSTDTQYF.

The CDR3 DNA reads TGTGCCAGCAGTTTCCGTTACCTCTCAGGGGCCGATTGGGACACTGAAGCTTTCTTT. Protein: CASSFRYLSGADWDTEAFF. The rearrangement links TRBV27 to TRBJ1-1, with TRBD1 as a possible D gene (6 bases). This CDR3 is built from 19 residues. V lost 3 bases and J lost 3, with 26 bases in between. CDR1 and CDR2 (germline): MNHEY, SMNVEV (reference sequence).

The V and J genes are TRBV7-9 and TRBJ2-1; maybe TRBD1 (5 bases). The germline V and J ends were trimmed by 5 bases and 9 bases, with 8 bases remaining between them. The CDR3 consists of 11 residues. Germline loops: CDR1 SEHNR, CDR2 FQNEAQ (reference sequence). The CDR3 sequence is CASSPQGEQFF. CDR3 coding DNA: TGTGCCAGCAGCCCTCAGGGTGAGCAGTTCTTC.

The chain employs TRBV6-4 and TRBJ1-5; no clear D. CDR1 is MRHNA and CDR2 is SNTAGT in the germline V gene. Between the trimmed V and J ends, which lost 5 bases and 6 bases, there was a span of 11 bases. The CDR3 has 13 residues. CDR3 sequence: CASSFGDFQPQHF. As DNA, the CDR3 is TGTGCCAGCAGTTTTGGCGACTTTCAGCCCCAGCATTTT.

V is TRBV30 and J is TRBJ1-1, with a tentative D call TRBD1 (6 bases). The V and J ends lost 8 bases and 0 bases respectively, with 13 bases between them. Germline V CDR1 and CDR2: GTSNPN, SVGIG (reference sequence). The CDR3 is made up of 13 amino acids. This CDR3 is CALTGTLNTEAFF. The CDR3 DNA follows: TGTGCCCTAACCGGGACACTGAACACTGAAGCTTTCTTT.

By share of the sample, this clone is medium-sized. V gene TRBV5-4 combines with J gene TRBJ2-7; TRBD2 agrees at 12 bases. Per germline, CDR1 SGHNT and CDR2 YYREEE (reference sequence). This CDR3 spans 15 amino acids. Trimming cost V 4 bases and J 6 bases; bases outside gene matches: 8. CDR3 coding DNA: TGTGCCAGCAGCACGACTAGCGGGAGTATGGTCGAGCAGTACTTC. It codes for CASSTTSGSMVEQYF.